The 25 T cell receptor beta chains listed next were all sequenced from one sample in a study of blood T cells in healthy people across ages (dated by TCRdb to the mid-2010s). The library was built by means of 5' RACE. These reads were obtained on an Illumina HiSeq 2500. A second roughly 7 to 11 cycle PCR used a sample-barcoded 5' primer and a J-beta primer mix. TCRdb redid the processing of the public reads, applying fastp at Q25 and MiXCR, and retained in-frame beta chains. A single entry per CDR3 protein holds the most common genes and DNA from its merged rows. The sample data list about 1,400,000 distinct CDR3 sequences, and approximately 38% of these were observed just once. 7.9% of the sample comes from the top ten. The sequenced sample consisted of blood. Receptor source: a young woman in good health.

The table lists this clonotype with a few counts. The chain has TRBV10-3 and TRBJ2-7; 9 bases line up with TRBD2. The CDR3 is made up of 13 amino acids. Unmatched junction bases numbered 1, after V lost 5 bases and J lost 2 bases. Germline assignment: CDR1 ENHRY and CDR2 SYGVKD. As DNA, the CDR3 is TGTGCCATCAGTTTAGCGGGAGCCTACGAGCAGTACTTC. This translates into CAISLAGAYEQYF.

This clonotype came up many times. The CDR3 spells CASSQDAAGGYNEQFF. CDR3 coding DNA: TGTGCCAGCAGCCAAGATGCAGCGGGGGGCTACAATGAGCAGTTCTTC. The chain is built from TRBV4-2 and TRBJ2-1, with TRBD2 identical over 9 bases. Germline trimming cut 0 bases from V and 3 bases from J; bases unmatched to any gene: 3. Per germline, CDR1 LGHNA and CDR2 YNFKEQ. The CDR3 consists of 16 residues.

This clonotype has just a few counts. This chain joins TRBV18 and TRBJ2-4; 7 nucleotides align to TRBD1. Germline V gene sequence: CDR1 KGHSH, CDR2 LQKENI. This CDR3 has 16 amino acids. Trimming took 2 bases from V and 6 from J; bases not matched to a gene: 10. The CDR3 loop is CASSPSAEQGLNIQYF. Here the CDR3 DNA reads TGTGCCAGCTCACCATCGGCAGAACAGGGGCTAAACATTCAGTACTTC. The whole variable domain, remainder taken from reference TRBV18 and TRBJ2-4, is NAGVMQNPRHLVRRRGQEARLRCSPMKGHSHVYWYRQLPEEGLKFMVYLQKENIIDESGMPKERFSAEFPKEGPSILRIQQVVRGDSAAYFCASSPSAEQGLNIQYFGAGTRLSVL.

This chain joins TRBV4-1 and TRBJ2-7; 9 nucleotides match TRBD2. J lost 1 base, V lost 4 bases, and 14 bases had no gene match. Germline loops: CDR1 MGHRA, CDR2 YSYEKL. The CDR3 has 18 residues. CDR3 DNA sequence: TGCGCCAGCAGCCCCCCAAAAGCGGGGGGACTAGCTTCCTACGAGCAGTACTTC. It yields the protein CASSPPKAGGLASYEQYF.

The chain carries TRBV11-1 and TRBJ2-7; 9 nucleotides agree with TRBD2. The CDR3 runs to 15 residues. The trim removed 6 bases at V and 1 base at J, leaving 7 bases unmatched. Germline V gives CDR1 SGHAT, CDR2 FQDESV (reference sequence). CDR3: CASSLTTSGSYEQYF. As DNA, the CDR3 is TGTGCCAGCAGTTTAACGACTAGCGGATCCTACGAGCAGTACTTC.

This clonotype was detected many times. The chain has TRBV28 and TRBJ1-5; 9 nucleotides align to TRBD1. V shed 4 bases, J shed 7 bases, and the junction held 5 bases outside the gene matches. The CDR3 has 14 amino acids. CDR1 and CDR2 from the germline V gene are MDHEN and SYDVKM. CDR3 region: CASSSTGGGQPQHF. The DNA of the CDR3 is TGTGCCAGCAGTTCGACAGGGGGAGGACAGCCCCAGCATTTT.

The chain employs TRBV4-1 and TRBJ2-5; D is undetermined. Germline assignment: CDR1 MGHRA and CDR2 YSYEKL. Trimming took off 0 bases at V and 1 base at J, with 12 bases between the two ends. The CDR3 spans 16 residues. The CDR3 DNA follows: TGCGCCAGCAGCCAAGATCATTACCTGCCCCAAGAGACCCAGTACTTC. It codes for CASSQDHYLPQETQYF.

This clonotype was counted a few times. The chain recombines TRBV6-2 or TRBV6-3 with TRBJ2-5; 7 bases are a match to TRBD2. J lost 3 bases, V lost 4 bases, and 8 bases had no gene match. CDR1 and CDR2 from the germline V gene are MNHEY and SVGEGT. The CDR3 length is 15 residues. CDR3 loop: CASSSTASGEETQYF. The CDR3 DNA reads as TGTGCCAGCAGTTCCACCGCTAGCGGCGAAGAGACCCAGTACTTC.

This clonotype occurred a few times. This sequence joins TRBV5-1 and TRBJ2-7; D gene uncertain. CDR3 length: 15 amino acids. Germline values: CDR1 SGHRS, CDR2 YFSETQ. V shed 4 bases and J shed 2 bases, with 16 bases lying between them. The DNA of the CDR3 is TGCGCCAGCAGCCCTGGATTGACGGAGACCTACGAGCAGTACTTC. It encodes CASSPGLTETYEQYF.

Written as DNA, the CDR3 is TGCAGTGCTAAGGAACAGAAGCTCTACGAGCAGTACTTC. Its protein is CSAKEQKLYEQYF. This chain links TRBV20-1 with TRBJ2-7; the D is unclear. V lost 4 bases to trimming and J lost 3 bases, with 13 bases between them. This CDR3 region has 13 residues. Germline V gene lookup returns CDR1 DFQATT and CDR2 SNEGSKA (reference sequence).

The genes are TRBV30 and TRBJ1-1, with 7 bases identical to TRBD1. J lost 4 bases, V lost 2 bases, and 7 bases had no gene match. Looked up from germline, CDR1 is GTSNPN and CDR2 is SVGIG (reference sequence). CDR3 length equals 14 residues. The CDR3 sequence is CAWSRGGGSTEAFF. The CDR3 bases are TGTGCCTGGAGTAGAGGGGGCGGGAGCACTGAAGCTTTCTTT.

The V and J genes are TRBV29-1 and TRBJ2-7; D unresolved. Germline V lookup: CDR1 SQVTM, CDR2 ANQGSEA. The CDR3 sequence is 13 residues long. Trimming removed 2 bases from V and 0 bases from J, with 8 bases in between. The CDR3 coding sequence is TGCAGCGTTGAAAACCGTAGCTCCTACGAGCAGTACTTC. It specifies CSVENRSSYEQYF.

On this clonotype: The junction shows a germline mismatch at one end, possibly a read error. CDR3 sequence reads: CASSTGLSSYEQFF. The CDR3 coding sequence is TGCGCCAGCTCAACAGGACTCAGCTCCTACGAGCAGTTCTTC. The rearrangement joins TRBV18 to TRBJ2-7; D might be TRBD1 or TRBD2, each matching 5 bases. The J call may be in error: the DNA end matches TRBJ2-1 better. Germline V gene lookup returns CDR1 KGHSH and CDR2 LQKENI. The CDR3 contains 14 residues.

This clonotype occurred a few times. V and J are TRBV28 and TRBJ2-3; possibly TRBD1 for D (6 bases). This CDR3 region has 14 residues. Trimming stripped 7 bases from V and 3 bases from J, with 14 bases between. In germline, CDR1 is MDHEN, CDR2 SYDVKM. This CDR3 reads CASTPIRGTDTQYF. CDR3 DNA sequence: TGTGCCAGCACTCCGATCAGGGGTACAGATACGCAGTATTTT. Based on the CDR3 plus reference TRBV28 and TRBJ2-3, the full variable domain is DVKVTQSSRYLVKRTGEKVFLECVQDMDHENMFWYRQDPGLGLRLIYFSYDVKMKEKGDIPEGYSVSREKKERFSLILESASTNQTSMYLCASTPIRGTDTQYFGPGTRLTVL.

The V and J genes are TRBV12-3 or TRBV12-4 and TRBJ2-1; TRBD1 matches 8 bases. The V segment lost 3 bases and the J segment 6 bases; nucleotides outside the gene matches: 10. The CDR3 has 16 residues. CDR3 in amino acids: CASSFVLAGGSNEQFF. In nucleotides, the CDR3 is TGTGCCAGCAGTTTTGTGTTGGCAGGGGGCTCCAATGAGCAGTTCTTC.

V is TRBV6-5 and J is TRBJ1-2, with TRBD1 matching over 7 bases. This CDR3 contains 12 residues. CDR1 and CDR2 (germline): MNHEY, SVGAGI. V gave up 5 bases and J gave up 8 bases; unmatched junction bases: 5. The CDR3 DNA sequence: TGTGCCAGCAGTGACAGGGTTGGGGGCTACACCTTC. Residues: CASSDRVGGYTF.

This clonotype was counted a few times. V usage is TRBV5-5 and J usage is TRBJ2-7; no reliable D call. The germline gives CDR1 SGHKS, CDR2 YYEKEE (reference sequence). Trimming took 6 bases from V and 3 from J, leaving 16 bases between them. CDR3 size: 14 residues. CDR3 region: CASMALGTIYEQYF. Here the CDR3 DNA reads TGTGCCAGCATGGCGTTAGGTACCATCTACGAGCAGTACTTC.

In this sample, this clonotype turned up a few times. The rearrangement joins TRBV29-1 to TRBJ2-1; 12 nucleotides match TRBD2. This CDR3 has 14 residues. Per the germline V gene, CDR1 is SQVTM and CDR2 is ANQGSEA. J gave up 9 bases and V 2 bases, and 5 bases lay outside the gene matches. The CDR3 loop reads CSVETSGRLSEQFF. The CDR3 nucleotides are TGCAGCGTTGAAACTAGCGGGAGGTTGAGTGAGCAGTTCTTC.

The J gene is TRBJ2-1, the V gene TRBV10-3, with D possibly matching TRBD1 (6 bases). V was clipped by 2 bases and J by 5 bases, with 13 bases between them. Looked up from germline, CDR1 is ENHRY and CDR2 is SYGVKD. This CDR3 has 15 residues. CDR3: CAISEEGRGNNEQFF. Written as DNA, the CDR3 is TGTGCCATCAGTGAGGAGGGCAGGGGAAACAATGAGCAGTTCTTC.

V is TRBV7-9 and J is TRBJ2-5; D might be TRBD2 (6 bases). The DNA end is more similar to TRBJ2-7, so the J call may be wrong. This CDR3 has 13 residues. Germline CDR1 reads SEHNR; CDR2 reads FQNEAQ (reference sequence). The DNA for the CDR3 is TGTGCCAGCAGCCTGACTAGGAGGAGCGAGCAGTACTTC. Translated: CASSLTRRSEQYF.

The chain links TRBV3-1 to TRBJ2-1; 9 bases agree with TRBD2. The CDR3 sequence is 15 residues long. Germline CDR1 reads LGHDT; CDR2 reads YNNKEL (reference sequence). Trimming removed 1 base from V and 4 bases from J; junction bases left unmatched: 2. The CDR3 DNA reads TGTGCCAGCAGCCAAGCTAGCGGGGAATACAATGAGCAGTTCTTC. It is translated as CASSQASGEYNEQFF.

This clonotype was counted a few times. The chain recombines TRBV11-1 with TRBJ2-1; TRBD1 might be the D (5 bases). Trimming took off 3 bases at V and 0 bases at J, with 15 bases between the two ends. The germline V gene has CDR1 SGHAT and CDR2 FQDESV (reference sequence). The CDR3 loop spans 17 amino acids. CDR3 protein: CASSLIGAADSYNEQFF. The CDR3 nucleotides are TGTGCCAGCAGCTTGATAGGGGCGGCGGACTCCTACAATGAGCAGTTCTTC.

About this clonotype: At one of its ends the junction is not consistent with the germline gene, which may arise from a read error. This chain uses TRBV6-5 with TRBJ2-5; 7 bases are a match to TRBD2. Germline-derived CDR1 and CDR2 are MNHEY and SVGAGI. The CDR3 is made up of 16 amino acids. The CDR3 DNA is TGTGCCGGCAGTTACACTGTTGCGAGCGGGACAGAGACCCAGTACTTC. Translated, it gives CAGSYTVASGTETQYF.

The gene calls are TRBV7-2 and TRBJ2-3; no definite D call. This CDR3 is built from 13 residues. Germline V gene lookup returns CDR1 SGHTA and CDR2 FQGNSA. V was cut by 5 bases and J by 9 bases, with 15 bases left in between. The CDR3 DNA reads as TGTGCCAGCAGCGTAGACGCACAGAGGACGCAGTATTTT. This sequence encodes CASSVDAQRTQYF. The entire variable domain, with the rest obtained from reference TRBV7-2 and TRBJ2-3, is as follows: GAGVSQSPSNKVTEKGKDVELRCDPISGHTALYWYRQSLGQGLEFLIYFQGNSAPDKSGLPSDRFSAERTGGSVSTLTIQRTQQEDSAVYLCASSVDAQRTQYFGPGTRLTVL.

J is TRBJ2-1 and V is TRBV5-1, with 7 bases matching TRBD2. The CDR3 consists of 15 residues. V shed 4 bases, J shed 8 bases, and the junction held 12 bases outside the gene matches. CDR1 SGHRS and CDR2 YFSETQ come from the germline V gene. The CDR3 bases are TGCGCCAGCAGCCCCGGGGGGACCTCGGTGCATGAGCAGTTCTTC. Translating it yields CASSPGGTSVHEQFF.